The 28 T cell receptor beta chains in this list originate from one sample, sequenced in a study of blood T cell repertoires in COVID-19. Repertoires were generated with immunoSEQ multiplex PCR, while TCRdb's copy carries only in-frame clones and drops some. Among 120,000 or so clones listed, 80% to 90% were seen once. Sequencing was performed on peripheral blood. These receptors came from a man in his 70s who had recovered from COVID-19.

V usage is TRBV29-1 and J usage is TRBJ2-7; tentative D call: TRBD1 (6 bases). Trimming removed 7 bases at V and 6 bases at J, with 16 bases between. In germline, CDR1 is SQVTM, CDR2 ANQGSEA. CDR3 length: 12 residues. Written as DNA, the CDR3 is TGCAGCGCCACGGCACAGGGATCCGAGCAGTACTTC. It codes for CSATAQGSEQYF.

V usage is TRBV27 and J usage is TRBJ2-3, with 7 positions matching TRBD2. The CDR3 spans 17 residues. V lost 5 bases, J lost 3 bases, and 14 bases stayed unmatched. Looked up from germline, CDR1 is MNHEY and CDR2 is SMNVEV (reference sequence). CDR3 DNA: TGTGCCAGCAGTCCCTCGCGGGGGACGGGAATAACAGATACGCAGTATTTT. Encoded protein: CASSPSRGTGITDTQYF.

This CDR3 reads CASTASGGDGQPQHF. CDR3 DNA: TGTGCCAGCACGGCCTCAGGGGGAGATGGGCAGCCCCAGCATTTT. The V and J genes are TRBV5-5 and TRBJ1-5; TRBD1 aligns across 7 bases. Germline V gives CDR1 SGHKS, CDR2 YYEKEE (reference sequence). Unmatched junction bases numbered 13, after V lost 6 bases and J lost 7 bases. This CDR3 has 15 amino acids.

The chain employs TRBV6-5 and TRBJ1-5; 11 bases map to TRBD1. Per germline, CDR1 MNHEY and CDR2 SVGAGI. This CDR3 has 14 amino acids. Losses at the gene ends were 7 bases for V and 4 bases for J; bases not matched to a gene: 3. The DNA of the CDR3 is TGTGCCAGCACAGGGACAGGGGGGAATCAGCCCCAGCATTTT. Its translation is CASTGTGGNQPQHF.

The chain recombines TRBV25-1 with TRBJ2-2, with D possibly matching TRBD1 (6 bases). The CDR3 sequence is 15 residues long. With 3 bases removed from V and 3 bases from J, the gap between germline ends came to 11 bases. Germline CDR1 is MGHDK and CDR2 is SYGVNS. Written as DNA, the CDR3 is TGTGCCAGCAGTGAGGGGACACTATACACCGGGGAGCTGTTTTTT. It codes for CASSEGTLYTGELFF. Filled out from reference TRBV25-1 and TRBJ2-2, the complete variable domain reads EADIYQTPRYLVIGTGKKITLECSQTMGHDKMYWYQQDPGMELHLIHYSYGVNSTEKGDLSSESTVSRIRTEHFPLTLESARPSHTSQYLCASSEGTLYTGELFFGEGSRLTVL.

This clone was detected only once. This chain joins TRBV3-1 (or the pseudogene TRBV3-2) and TRBJ1-3; D is ambiguous. The V gene's germline CDR1 is LGHDT and CDR2 YNNKEL (reference sequence). With 1 base removed from V and 3 bases from J, the gap between germline ends came to 4 bases. This CDR3 has 13 residues. CDR3 loop: CASSQAGGNTIYF. CDR3 DNA: TGTGCCAGCAGCCAAGCGGGTGGAAACACCATATATTTT.

The chain combines TRBV5-1 with TRBJ1-2; D uncertain. V was cut by 0 bases and J by 4 bases, with 13 bases left in between. CDR3 length: 15 amino acids. Germline CDR1 SGHRS, CDR2 YFSETQ. The CDR3: CASSLEFAGSYGYTF. CDR3 in DNA: TGCGCCAGCAGCTTGGAGTTTGCAGGTTCCTATGGCTACACCTTC. The whole variable domain, remainder taken from reference TRBV5-1 and TRBJ1-2, is KAGVTQTPRYLIKTRGQQVTLSCSPISGHRSVSWYQQTPGQGLQFLFEYFSETQRNKGNFPGRFSGRQFSNSRSEMNVSTLELGDSALYLCASSLEFAGSYGYTFGSGTRLTVV.

This chain links TRBV5-1 with TRBJ1-5; no firm D call. The V end was cut by 3 bases, the J end by 5 bases, with 6 bases between. The CDR3 is made up of 12 amino acids. Germline V gene lookup returns CDR1 SGHRS and CDR2 YFSETQ. CDR3 bases: TGCGCCAGCAGCTCGGCGGATCAGCCCCAGCATTTT. The encoded protein is CASSSADQPQHF.

This clone was counted between two and nine times. The genes are TRBV5-1 and TRBJ1-1; the D is unclear. Trimming removed 0 bases at V and 2 bases at J, with 8 bases between. There are 14 residues in the CDR3. Germline V lookup: CDR1 SGHRS, CDR2 YFSETQ. The CDR3 DNA follows: TGCGCCAGCAGCTTGGGTCCAGAAAACACTGAAGCTTTCTTT. Translating gives CASSLGPENTEAFF.

The rearrangement joins TRBV7-2 to TRBJ1-2; 9 bases align to TRBD1. The V gene's germline CDR1 is SGHTA and CDR2 FQGNSA. J was trimmed by 0 bases and V by 3 bases; bases with no gene match: 2. The CDR3 runs to 15 residues. CDR3 bases: TGTGCCAGCAGCTTCCGGACAGGGGCTAACTATGGCTACACCTTC. This translates into CASSFRTGANYGYTF. Looking up the rest from reference TRBV7-2 and TRBJ1-2 gives the full variable domain: GAGVSQSPSNKVTEKGKDVELRCDPISGHTALYWYRQSLGQGLEFLIYFQGNSAPDKSGLPSDRFSAERTGGSVSTLTIQRTQQEDSAVYLCASSFRTGANYGYTFGSGTRLTVV.

This clone was counted a few times. The chain uses TRBV11-3 and TRBJ2-3; D is unresolved. V was pared by 3 bases and J by 0 bases, with 7 bases between. CDR3 size: 14 residues. From germline, CDR1 is SGHNT and CDR2 YENEEA. CDR3 coding DNA: TGTGCCAGCAGCTTCTCCCCTAGCACAGATACGCAGTATTTT. Its translation is CASSFSPSTDTQYF.

V gene TRBV7-2 combines with J gene TRBJ2-5, with a weak D call TRBD1 (6 bases). This CDR3 has 14 residues. Looked up from germline, CDR1 is SGHTA and CDR2 is FQGNSA. V was clipped by 6 bases and J by 1 base, with 12 bases between them. The CDR3 nucleotides are TGTGCCAGCAGTGGACAGATCGGCCAAGAGACCCAGTACTTC. Its translation is CASSGQIGQETQYF.

V gene TRBV19 combines with J gene TRBJ1-5, with TRBD1 matching 8 bases. Germline-derived CDR1 and CDR2 are LNHDA and SQIVND (reference sequence). The CDR3 spans 15 residues. The V and J ends lost 5 bases and 3 bases, in that order; junction bases with no gene match: 6. The CDR3 loop is CASSPRTGLNQPQHF. Here the CDR3 DNA reads TGTGCCAGTAGTCCCAGGACAGGGCTCAATCAGCCCCAGCATTTT.

V usage is TRBV7-2 and J usage is TRBJ1-3; D gene ambiguous. Germline values: CDR1 SGHTA, CDR2 FQGNSA. CDR3 length: 15 residues. V was pared by 6 bases and J by 1 base, with 13 bases between. In DNA, the CDR3 is TGTGCCAGCAGGTCCGACGGGAGGTCTGGAAACACCATATATTTT. Translation: CASRSDGRSGNTIYF.

This chain links TRBV9 with TRBJ2-7, with 8 nucleotides matching TRBD2. This CDR3 spans 15 amino acids. The V gene end was trimmed by 0 bases and the J gene end by 5 bases; junction bases not matched to a gene: 7. Germline V gene sequence: CDR1 SGDLS, CDR2 YYNGEE. The CDR3 protein is CASSVAPVTSDEQYF. CDR3 sequence (DNA): TGTGCCAGCAGCGTAGCCCCCGTGACTAGCGACGAGCAGTACTTC.

This rearrangement joins TRBV6-5 to TRBJ2-1, with 8 bases that match TRBD2. V was clipped by 4 bases and J by 9 bases; unmatched bases: 8. This CDR3 is 14 amino acids long. Germline V lookup: CDR1 MNHEY, CDR2 SVGAGI. The CDR3 nucleotides read TGTGCCAGCAGTTCCACCTCCCGGGGGGGTGAGCAGTTCTTC. It is translated as CASSSTSRGGEQFF.

The J gene is TRBJ1-3, the V gene TRBV10-2, with D maybe TRBD1 (6 bases). This CDR3 has 15 residues. The V and J ends lost 6 bases and 3 bases respectively, with 15 bases between them. The germline gives CDR1 WSHSY, CDR2 SAAADI. CDR3 amino acids: CASRTPGQIGNTIYF. The CDR3 nucleotides are TGCGCCAGCAGGACACCAGGACAGATTGGAAACACCATATATTTT.

The genes are TRBV6-5 and TRBJ1-2; 9 nucleotides line up with TRBD1. The trim removed 5 bases at V and 4 bases at J, leaving 5 bases unmatched. CDR1 and CDR2 from the germline V gene are MNHEY and SVGAGI. The CDR3 covers 14 residues. CDR3 residues: CASSRDRGFYGYTF. The CDR3, as DNA: TGTGCCAGCAGTCGAGACAGGGGGTTCTATGGCTACACCTTC.

Remarks on this clone: The CDR3 end shows no conserved phenylalanine or tryptophan, and so a read error is likely. Because the CDR3's place on the DNA is in doubt, the DNA is left out and the CDR3 is given as listed by TCRdb. This chain's CDR3 is CASSEATTGFGL. V and J are TRBV2 and TRBJ1-2; the table calls TRBD1, which could not be checked here. The CDR3 has 12 residues if both end residues are counted. Germline CDR1 is SNHLY and CDR2 is FYNNEI.

The V gene is TRBV28, the J gene TRBJ1-2, with 8 bases identical to TRBD1. Per the germline V gene, CDR1 is MDHEN and CDR2 is SYDVKM. The junction had 7 bases not matched to a gene; V was cut back by 4 bases and J by 0 bases. The CDR3 loop spans 16 amino acids. CDR3 DNA: TGTGCCAGCAGTTCCCGACAGGGGCGAGCTAACTATGGCTACACCTTC. Translated: CASSSRQGRANYGYTF.

The V call is TRBV7-2, the J call TRBJ2-7; TRBD2 matches at 14 bases. The CDR3 sequence is 15 residues long. V shed 5 bases, J shed 2 bases, and the junction held 2 bases outside the gene matches. The germline V gene has CDR1 SGHTA and CDR2 FQGNSA. The CDR3 sequence is CASSPGLAGAYEQYF. CDR3 DNA: TGTGCCAGCAGCCCGGGACTAGCGGGGGCCTACGAGCAGTACTTC.

This chain links TRBV9 with TRBJ2-2; D unresolved. This CDR3 region has 13 residues. Germline V gene sequence: CDR1 SGDLS, CDR2 YYNGEE. Trimming cost V 0 bases and J 5 bases, with 5 bases left between them. CDR3 residues: CASSVGATGELFF. CDR3 sequence (DNA): TGTGCCAGCAGCGTAGGGGCGACCGGGGAGCTGTTTTTT.

The chain combines TRBV7-9 with TRBJ1-2; 8 bases agree with TRBD1. V lost 5 bases and J lost 7; bases outside the gene matches: 9. Germline V lookup: CDR1 SEHNR, CDR2 FQNEAQ (reference sequence). The length of the CDR3 is 14 residues. CDR3 residues: CASSLGKTGGGYTF. CDR3 DNA sequence: TGTGCCAGCAGCCTAGGAAAAACAGGGGGTGGCTACACCTTC.

This rearrangement joins TRBV25-1 to TRBJ2-1; 9 positions agree with TRBD1. Germline V gene sequence: CDR1 MGHDK, CDR2 SYGVNS. The V segment lost 4 bases and the J segment 3 bases; nucleotides outside the gene matches: 7. The CDR3 loop spans 16 amino acids. The CDR3 spells CASSAVQGAYYNEQFF. The CDR3 coding sequence is TGTGCCAGCAGTGCCGTACAGGGGGCATACTACAATGAGCAGTTCTTC.

The table lists this clone with a count of one. The chain has TRBV6-2 or TRBV6-3 and TRBJ2-5, with a possible D match to TRBD2 (6 bases). The germline gives CDR1 MNHEY, CDR2 SVGEGT. V was shortened by 4 bases and J by 5 bases, with 14 bases between the two germline ends. The CDR3 covers 14 residues. This CDR3 is CASSFGAGRETQYF. The CDR3 DNA is TGTGCCAGCAGTTTTGGGGCGGGACGGGAGACCCAGTACTTC.

This clone was recorded only once. The genes are TRBV6-2 or TRBV6-3 and TRBJ1-5; 8 nucleotides line up with TRBD1. The CDR3 is 17 residues long. Trimming cost V 4 bases and J 7 bases; bases outside gene matches: 15. Germline assignment: CDR1 MNHEY and CDR2 SVGEGT. Here the CDR3 reads CASSFMRRTGSYQPQHF. As DNA, the CDR3 is TGTGCCAGCAGTTTTATGAGAAGGACAGGGTCATACCAGCCCCAGCATTTT.

The chain joins TRBV28 to TRBJ2-3; 8 bases line up with TRBD2. J lost 1 base, V lost 4 bases, and 7 bases had no gene match. From germline, CDR1 is MDHEN and CDR2 SYDVKM. The CDR3 loop spans 16 amino acids. CDR3 loop: CASSSNERGRTDTQYF. CDR3 DNA sequence: TGTGCCAGCAGTTCCAACGAGCGGGGGCGCACAGATACGCAGTATTTT.

This clone was counted a few times. The chain couples TRBV5-5 to TRBJ2-3, with 11 bases identical to TRBD2. The CDR3 extends over 18 amino acids. Germline CDR1 SGHKS, CDR2 YYEKEE (reference sequence). V gave up 4 bases and J gave up 2 bases; unmatched junction bases: 12. CDR3 region: CASSLSISSGRATDTQYF. The CDR3 DNA follows: TGTGCCAGCAGCCTGTCTATAAGTAGCGGGAGGGCCACAGATACGCAGTATTTT.